The 28 T cell receptor beta chains reported below all come from one sample, sequenced in a study of blood T cell repertoires in COVID-19. The table came from immunoSEQ multiplex PCR; TCRdb's copy has only in-frame clones and leaves some out. In the table there are 400,000 to 550,000 clones, 70% to 90% of which are singletons. Source material: PBMCs or T cells enriched from blood (not recorded which). The receptor source for this set is a woman aged 18-35 years with acute COVID-19.

This clone came up once. The chain carries TRBV6-5 and TRBJ1-1, with 8 bases matching TRBD1. The CDR3 is 12 amino acids. V shed 6 bases and J 8 bases; nucleotides not matched to a gene: 5. Germline CDR1 reads MNHEY; CDR2 reads SVGAGI. CDR3 loop: CASSLTGAEAFF. The CDR3 bases are TGTGCCAGCAGCCTGACAGGGGCCGAAGCTTTCTTT.

Concerning this clone itself: A clone one base away is much larger, so this may be a read error. The chain employs TRBV9 and TRBJ2-5; D is possibly TRBD1 (5 bases). Trimming left V 4 bases short and J 1 base short, with 8 bases between. The CDR3 is made up of 13 amino acids. Germline CDR1 SGDLS, CDR2 YYNGEE. The CDR3 DNA reads TGTGCCAGCAGCATGACAGCCCAAGAGACCCAGTACTTC. This encodes CASSMTAQETQYF.

In its sample, this clone was seen once. J is TRBJ1-2 and V is TRBV15, with 9 bases lining up with TRBD1. After removal of 6 bases from V and 3 bases from J, the junction contained 2 bases not matched to a gene. This CDR3 contains 13 residues. The germline V gene has CDR1 LNHNV and CDR2 YYDKDF (reference sequence). CDR3: CATRWTGDYGYTF. CDR3 sequence (DNA): TGTGCCACCAGATGGACAGGGGACTATGGCTACACCTTC.

J is TRBJ1-2 and V is TRBV25-1; the D is unclear. V was trimmed by 5 bases and J by 7 bases, leaving 17 bases between them. The CDR3 has 14 residues. Germline lookup yields CDR1 MGHDK and CDR2 SYGVNS. The CDR3 sequence is CASSYTDGSRGYTF. CDR3 nucleotides: TGTGCCAGCAGTTATACTGACGGGAGCCGTGGCTACACCTTC.

The gene calls are TRBV9 and TRBJ1-1; D is ambiguous. This CDR3 is 13 amino acids long. CDR1 and CDR2 (germline): SGDLS, YYNGEE. Trimming left V 1 base short and J 3 bases short, with 7 bases between. The CDR3 is CASSVYSDTEAFF. The CDR3 DNA reads TGTGCCAGCAGCGTATATTCGGACACTGAAGCTTTCTTT.

This chain uses TRBV25-1 with TRBJ1-6, with 9 bases that match TRBD1. Germline assignment: CDR1 MGHDK and CDR2 SYGVNS. The CDR3 has 15 amino acids. Germline trimming cut 5 bases from V and 7 bases from J; bases unmatched to any gene: 6. The CDR3 DNA sequence: TGTGCCAGCAGTAGGAAGGGGACAGGGAATTCACCCCTCCACTTT. It yields the protein CASSRKGTGNSPLHF.

The rearrangement uses TRBV5-6 and TRBJ2-7, with D perhaps matching TRBD1 (6 bases). V lost 3 bases to trimming and J lost 1 base, with 20 bases between them. The germline V gene has CDR1 SGHDT and CDR2 YYEEEE. The CDR3 is 17 residues long. The CDR3 bases are TGTGCCAGCAGCTCCCCCCGTTGGGGGCGCGAATCCTACGAGCAGTACTTC. Protein: CASSSPRWGRESYEQYF. Based on the CDR3 plus reference TRBV5-6 and TRBJ2-7, the full variable domain is DAGVTQSPTHLIKTRGQQVTLRCSPKSGHDTVSWYQQALGQGPQFIFQYYEEEERQRGNFPDRFSGHQFPNYSSELNVNALLLGDSALYLCASSSPRWGRESYEQYFGPGTRLTVT.

The J gene is TRBJ2-4, the V gene TRBV19; D uncertain. This CDR3 region has 15 residues. V was pared by 3 bases and J by 1 base, with 10 bases between. CDR1 and CDR2 from the germline V gene are LNHDA and SQIVND (reference sequence). This CDR3 is CASSIIGPAKNIQYF. As DNA, the CDR3 is TGTGCCAGTAGTATTATTGGCCCGGCCAAAAACATTCAGTACTTC. The complete variable domain, with remaining parts taken from reference TRBV19 and TRBJ2-4, reads DGGITQSPKYLFRKEGQNVTLSCEQNLNHDAMYWYRQDPGQGLRLIYYSQIVNDFQKGDIAEGYSVSREKKESFPLTVTSAQKNPTAFYLCASSIIGPAKNIQYFGAGTRLSVL.

The V call is TRBV11-2, the J call TRBJ1-5, with no clear D. This CDR3 is built from 13 residues. Germline V gene data show CDR1 as SGHAT and CDR2 as FQNNGV. V was shortened by 5 bases and J by 4 bases, with 9 bases between the two germline ends. CDR3 in amino acids: CASSPGINQPQHF. The CDR3, as DNA: TGTGCCAGCAGCCCCGGGATTAATCAGCCCCAGCATTTT.

The V and J genes are TRBV20-1 and TRBJ1-2; TRBD1 is a possible D gene (6 bases). The CDR3 is 11 amino acids. Trimming stripped 5 bases from V and 7 bases from J, with 11 bases between. CDR1 and CDR2 (germline): DFQATT, SNEGSKA (reference sequence). The CDR3 bases are TGCAGTGCTGCGCACAGGGTTGGCTACACCTTC. It yields the protein CSAAHRVGYTF.

A single count supports this clone. The chain uses TRBV11-2 and TRBJ1-6, with a tentative D call TRBD1 (5 bases). Germline V lookup: CDR1 SGHAT, CDR2 FQNNGV. The CDR3 extends over 15 amino acids. Trimming left V 7 bases short and J 6 bases short, with 16 bases between. In DNA, the CDR3 is TGTGCCAGCACCGAGACGTGGGGACTTAATTCACCCCTCCACTTT. This gives the protein CASTETWGLNSPLHF.

The DNA for the CDR3 is TGTGCCAGCAGCCTTCCGGGACAGACCTATGGCTACACCTTC. Its protein product is CASSLPGQTYGYTF. The gene calls are TRBV3-1 (or the pseudogene TRBV3-2) and TRBJ1-2; 7 nucleotides agree with TRBD1. The CDR3 extends over 14 amino acids. Losses at the gene ends were 4 bases for V and 4 bases for J; bases not matched to a gene: 6. Germline values: CDR1 LGHDT, CDR2 YNNKEL (reference sequence).

The CDR3 nucleotides read TGCGCCAGCATCGGCGGGAACACAGATACGCAGTATTTT. Translation gives CASIGGNTDTQYF. The chain carries TRBV5-1 and TRBJ2-3, with TRBD2 as a possible D gene (6 bases). Between the trimmed V and J ends, which lost 6 bases and 2 bases, there was a span of 10 bases. The CDR3 has 13 amino acids. Germline V gene data show CDR1 as SGHRS and CDR2 as YFSETQ.

This chain links TRBV12-5 with TRBJ2-2, with D unclear. Germline CDR1 reads LGHNT; CDR2 reads FRNRAP. The length of the CDR3 is 12 residues. V was trimmed by 5 bases and J by 7 bases, leaving 8 bases between them. For the CDR3, the DNA is TGTGCTAGTGGTCCCGAGGTCGGGGAGCTGTTTTTT. Protein: CASGPEVGELFF.

The chain employs TRBV2 and TRBJ1-1, with D uncertain. This CDR3 has 14 amino acids. Between the trimmed V and J ends, which lost 0 bases and 1 base, there was a span of 6 bases. Looked up from germline, CDR1 is SNHLY and CDR2 is FYNNEI. In nucleotides, the CDR3 is TGTGCCAGCAGTGAAGCGCGTAAGAACACTGAAGCTTTCTTT. Residues: CASSEARKNTEAFF.

The chain employs TRBV7-3 and TRBJ1-6; 8 bases fit TRBD1. Germline lookup yields CDR1 SGHTA and CDR2 FQGTGA. The CDR3 loop spans 15 amino acids. With V trimmed by 3 bases and J by 5 bases, 3 bases remained unmatched. CDR3 sequence (DNA): TGTGCCAGCAGCTTTCGACAGGGGCATAATTCACCCCTCCACTTT. This gives the protein CASSFRQGHNSPLHF.

The chain uses TRBV28 and TRBJ1-5; TRBD1 aligns across 8 bases. This CDR3 is built from 16 residues. V was pared by 3 bases and J by 6 bases, with 10 bases of the junction left unmatched. Germline V gene data show CDR1 as MDHEN and CDR2 as SYDVKM. The CDR3 DNA follows: TGTGCCAGCAGTTTTTTGTGGACAGGGTTTTTTCAGCCCCAGCATTTT. Translation gives CASSFLWTGFFQPQHF.

This clone turned up a few times. CDR3 sequence: CASSHRQGDSYGYTF. CDR3 coding DNA: TGCGCCAGCAGCCACAGACAGGGTGATTCCTATGGCTACACCTTC. The gene calls are TRBV4-1 and TRBJ1-2, with TRBD1 matching over 7 bases. The germline CDR1 and CDR2 sequences are MGHRA and YSYEKL. V lost 3 bases, J lost 4 bases, and 8 bases stayed unmatched. CDR3 length equals 15 residues.

This clone was counted a single time. V usage is TRBV5-1 and J usage is TRBJ1-5, with 7 bases that match TRBD1. The CDR3 consists of 15 residues. The V segment lost 4 bases and the J segment 5 bases; nucleotides outside the gene matches: 9. Looked up from germline, CDR1 is SGHRS and CDR2 is YFSETQ. The CDR3 spells CASSRTGDRDQPQHF. The CDR3 DNA follows: TGCGCCAGCAGCCGTACAGGGGACCGGGATCAGCCCCAGCATTTT.

The V gene is TRBV5-1, the J gene TRBJ2-3, with 14 bases lining up with TRBD2. CDR1 SGHRS and CDR2 YFSETQ come from the germline V gene. The trim removed 0 bases at V and 4 bases at J, leaving 4 bases unmatched. The CDR3 runs to 17 residues. The CDR3: CASSLAATSGGADTQYF. In DNA, the CDR3 is TGCGCCAGCAGCTTGGCCGCGACTAGCGGGGGGGCAGATACGCAGTATTTT.

This rearrangement joins TRBV7-2 to TRBJ1-2; TRBD1 matches at 7 bases. The trim removed 3 bases at V and 4 bases at J, leaving 8 bases unmatched. The CDR3 sequence is 15 residues long. Germline CDR1 reads SGHTA; CDR2 reads FQGNSA. The CDR3 sequence: CASSFETGLIYGYTF. The CDR3 nucleotides are TGTGCCAGCAGCTTCGAGACAGGGTTGATCTATGGCTACACCTTC.

This rearrangement joins TRBV19 to TRBJ1-2, with TRBD1 matching over 11 bases. V dropped 7 bases and J dropped 8; count of bases not matched to a gene: 6. Germline V gives CDR1 LNHDA, CDR2 SQIVND (reference sequence). The CDR3 contains 13 residues. CDR3 coding DNA: TGTGCCAGTATGAGGACAGGGGGCCGAGGCTACACCTTC. It specifies CASMRTGGRGYTF. Supplemented by reference TRBV19 and TRBJ1-2, the full variable domain reads DGGITQSPKYLFRKEGQNVTLSCEQNLNHDAMYWYRQDPGQGLRLIYYSQIVNDFQKGDIAEGYSVSREKKESFPLTVTSAQKNPTAFYLCASMRTGGRGYTFGSGTRLTVV.

This clone was observed a handful of times. The rearrangement links TRBV5-1 to TRBJ1-2, with 7 bases matching TRBD1. Germline CDR1 is SGHRS and CDR2 is YFSETQ. CDR3 length: 14 amino acids. J was trimmed by 6 bases and V by 0 bases; bases with no gene match: 5. CDR3 DNA: TGCGCCAGCAGCTTGGAGAACAGGGGCAATGGCTACACCTTC. It codes for CASSLENRGNGYTF.

J is TRBJ2-5 and V is TRBV5-5; D uncertain. The CDR3 consists of 13 residues. V gave up 1 base and J gave up 5 bases, with 9 bases separating them. In germline, CDR1 is SGHKS, CDR2 YYEKEE (reference sequence). The CDR3 DNA sequence: TGTGCCAGCAGCTTGAGTATTCGGGAGACCCAGTACTTC. It is translated as CASSLSIRETQYF.

This chain links TRBV19 with TRBJ2-7, with TRBD2 matching over 12 bases. The CDR3 sequence is 16 residues long. Germline V gene data show CDR1 as LNHDA and CDR2 as SQIVND (reference sequence). V lost 4 bases and J lost 0; bases outside the gene matches: 4. DNA of the CDR3: TGTGCCAGTAGTAAAACTAGCGGGAGGAGCTCCTACGAGCAGTACTTC. It specifies CASSKTSGRSSYEQYF.

V gene TRBV29-1 combines with J gene TRBJ2-3; D is possibly TRBD2 (6 bases). The CDR3 spans 18 residues. V lost 3 bases to trimming and J lost 4 bases, with 26 bases between them. Looked up from germline, CDR1 is SQVTM and CDR2 is ANQGSEA. The CDR3 reads CSVDGRVGGIGSADTQYF. The CDR3 nucleotides are TGCAGCGTTGATGGTCGGGTTGGGGGGATAGGGTCCGCAGATACGCAGTATTTT.

The rearrangement uses TRBV29-1 and TRBJ1-6, with D possibly matching TRBD1 (6 bases). This CDR3 is built from 14 residues. The V end lost 3 bases, the J end lost 5 bases, and 11 bases lay between the germline ends. Germline loops: CDR1 SQVTM, CDR2 ANQGSEA. The CDR3 bases are TGCAGCGTTGATGACAGGACCGATAATTCACCCCTCCACTTT. Its protein is CSVDDRTDNSPLHF.

V usage is TRBV10-1 and J usage is TRBJ2-3; 8 bases match TRBD1. From germline, CDR1 is WNHNN and CDR2 SYGVQD (reference sequence). The CDR3 contains 19 residues. V trimming: 6 bases; J trimming: 6 bases; junction bases outside the gene matches: 23. For the CDR3, the DNA is TGCGCCAGCAGCACTACAACGGTCGGGCAGGGGGCTTTATTGGATACGCAGTATTTT. It specifies CASSTTTVGQGALLDTQYF.